The rows below give T cell receptor beta chains drawn from one sample of a study of T cell responses to AZD1222 COVID-19 vaccine. Here immunoSEQ multiplex PCR was the method, and the copy in TCRdb shows in-frame clones only, minus some. The sample has more than 150,000 clones; around 90% are singletons. The sequenced sample was peripheral blood, obtained on day 0 of AZD1222 vaccination. The source of these receptors is an adult in good health. Both conserved end residues are part of each CDR3. A D gene is named only where the DNA matches it firmly. Expanded clones get a size class; other rows say once, few or many, or leave the size out.

j_gene | abundance | d_gene | v_gene | CDR3aa | CDR3nt
TRBJ2-5 | - | - | TRBV12-3/TRBV12-4 | CASSFGRVTQYF | TGTGCCAGCAGTTTCGGGCGGGTGACCCAGTACTTC
TRBJ1-3 | - | - | TRBV28 | CASSPPGTGNTIYF | TGTGCCAGCAGTCCTCCGGGGACTGGAAACACCATATATTTT
TRBJ1-1 | - | - | TRBV18 | CASSPESVNTEAFF | TGTGCCAGCTCACCAGAGTCCGTGAACACTGAAGCTTTCTTT
TRBJ2-5 | - | TRBD2 | TRBV7-2 | CASSLRGTSGGTQETQYF | TGTGCCAGCAGCTTACGGGGGACTAGCGGTGGGACGCAAGAGACCCAGTACTTC
TRBJ1-5 | - | - | TRBV28 | CASSLGSNQPQHF | TGTGCCAGCAGTTTGGGTAGCAATCAGCCCCAGCATTTT
TRBJ1-1 | - | - | TRBV7-9 | CASSLGREAKAFF | TGTGCCAGCAGCTTAGGCCGGGAAGCCAAAGCTTTCTTT
TRBJ1-5 | - | - | TRBV5-1 | CASSFIPDGPQHF | TGCGCCAGCAGCTTCATTCCGGACGGGCCCCAGCATTTT
TRBJ1-4 | once | TRBD1 | TRBV6-1 | CASSEAGTGRGANEKLFF | TGTGCCAGCAGTGAAGCCGGGACAGGAAGAGGAGCCAATGAAAAACTGTTTTTT
TRBJ1-6 | - | - | TRBV6-4 | CASSEGIASPLHF | TGTGCCAGCAGTGAAGGGATAGCTTCACCCCTCCACTTT
TRBJ1-1 | - | - | TRBV4-3 | CASSQEEGDTEAFF | TGCGCCAGCAGCCAAGAAGAAGGGGACACTGAAGCTTTCTTT
TRBJ2-3 | - | TRBD2 | TRBV6-5 | CASSYGLAGVVTQYF | TGTGCCAGCAGTTACGGACTAGCGGGGGTGGTTACGCAGTATTTT
TRBJ2-5 | once | - | TRBV5-1 | CASSFQGSQETQYF | TGCGCCAGCAGCTTTCAGGGCAGTCAAGAGACCCAGTACTTC
TRBJ1-3 | - | - | TRBV5-4 | CASQYGTEGGNTIYF | TGTGCCAGCCAATATGGAACTGAAGGTGGAAACACCATATATTTT
TRBJ1-4 | - | TRBD1 | TRBV7-9 | CASSLKLGQGEKLFF | TGTGCCAGCAGCTTAAAGCTAGGACAGGGGGAAAAACTGTTTTTT
TRBJ1-2 | few | - | TRBV7-9 | CASTGLYGYGYTF | TGTGCCAGCACGGGGCTATACGGCTATGGCTACACCTTC
TRBJ2-3 | - | - | TRBV11-1 | CASSRSGGDSDTQYF | TGTGCCAGCAGCCGGAGTGGCGGGGACTCAGATACGCAGTATTTT
TRBJ2-3 | - | TRBD1 | TRBV7-9 | CASSLTTGVTDTQYF | TGTGCCAGCAGCTTAACCACAGGGGTCACAGATACGCAGTATTTT
TRBJ1-5 | - | - | TRBV7-2 | CASSSDQGQPQHF | TGTGCCAGCAGCTCGGATCAGGGGCAGCCCCAGCATTTT